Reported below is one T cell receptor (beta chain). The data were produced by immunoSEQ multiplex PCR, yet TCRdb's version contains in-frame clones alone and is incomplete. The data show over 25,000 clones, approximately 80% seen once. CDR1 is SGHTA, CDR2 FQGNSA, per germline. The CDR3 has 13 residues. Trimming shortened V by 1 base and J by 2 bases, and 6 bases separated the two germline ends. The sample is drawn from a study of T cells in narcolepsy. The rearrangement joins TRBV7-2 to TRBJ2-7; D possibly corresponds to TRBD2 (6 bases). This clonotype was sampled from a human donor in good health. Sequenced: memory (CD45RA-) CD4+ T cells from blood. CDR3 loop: CASSLGEAYEQYF. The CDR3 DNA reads TGTGCCAGCAGCTTAGGGGAGGCCTACGAGCAGTACTTC.